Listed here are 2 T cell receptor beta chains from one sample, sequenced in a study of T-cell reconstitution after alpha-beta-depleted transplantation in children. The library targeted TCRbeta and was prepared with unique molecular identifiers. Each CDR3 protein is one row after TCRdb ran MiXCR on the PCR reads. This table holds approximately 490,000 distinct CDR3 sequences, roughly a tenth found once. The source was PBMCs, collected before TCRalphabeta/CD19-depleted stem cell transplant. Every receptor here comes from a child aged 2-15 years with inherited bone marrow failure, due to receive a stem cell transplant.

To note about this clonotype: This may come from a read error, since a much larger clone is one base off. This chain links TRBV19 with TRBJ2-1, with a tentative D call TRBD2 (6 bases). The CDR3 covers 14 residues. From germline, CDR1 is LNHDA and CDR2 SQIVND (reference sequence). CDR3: CASSIFGSFNERFF. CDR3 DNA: TGTGCCAGTAGTATATTCGGGAGTTTTAATGAGCGGTTCTTC.

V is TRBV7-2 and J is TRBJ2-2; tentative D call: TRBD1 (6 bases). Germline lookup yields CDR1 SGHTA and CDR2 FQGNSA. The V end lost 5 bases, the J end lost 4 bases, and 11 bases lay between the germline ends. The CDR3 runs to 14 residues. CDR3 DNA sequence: TGTGCCAGCAGCCCAGGGGCCTTCACCGGGGAGCTGTTTTTT. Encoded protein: CASSPGAFTGELFF.